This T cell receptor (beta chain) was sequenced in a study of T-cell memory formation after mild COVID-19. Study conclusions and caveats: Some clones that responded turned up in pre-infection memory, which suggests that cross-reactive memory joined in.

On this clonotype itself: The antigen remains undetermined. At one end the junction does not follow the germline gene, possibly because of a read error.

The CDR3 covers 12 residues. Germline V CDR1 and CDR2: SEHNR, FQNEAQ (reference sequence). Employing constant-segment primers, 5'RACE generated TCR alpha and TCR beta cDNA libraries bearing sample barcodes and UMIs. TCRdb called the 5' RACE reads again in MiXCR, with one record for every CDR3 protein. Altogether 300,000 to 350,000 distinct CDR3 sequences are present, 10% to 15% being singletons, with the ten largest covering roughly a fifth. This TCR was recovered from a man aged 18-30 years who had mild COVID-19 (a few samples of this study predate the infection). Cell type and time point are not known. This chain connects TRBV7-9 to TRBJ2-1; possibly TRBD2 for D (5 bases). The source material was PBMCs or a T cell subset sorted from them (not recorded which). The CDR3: CASSSRAVGPVF. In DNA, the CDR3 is TGTGCCAGCAGCTCGCGAGCGGTAGGGCCGGTCTTC.